This T cell receptor beta chain was identified in a study of regulatory T cells in long-lasting Graves disease. Study conclusions and caveats: Sample size was small, which may have lowered accuracy.

The germline V gene has CDR1 SGHRS and CDR2 YFSETQ. The CDR3 runs 15 residues. V was pared by 4 bases and J by 4 bases, with 9 bases of the junction left unmatched. This clonotype was found many times. Its antigen is not known. Time point: newly diagnosed GD, antithyroid drugs for less than 3 months. Isolated PBMC RNA provided the starting material for the TCR library. Building the TCR beta libraries relied on iRepertoire HTBI primers, and CDR3 regions underwent Arm-PCR. MiXCR, run by TCRdb on the multiplex PCR reads, gives a single entry per CDR3 protein. The repertoire holds some 220,000 distinct CDR3 sequences, roughly 19% seen once, with 12% in the top ten. The sample was also reused in another study, on T cells in Graves' hyperthyroidism and ophthalmopathy. In that study: The TCR CDR3 was amplified in a first-round RT-PCR using the HTBI primer set.

This material consisted of peripheral blood mononuclear cells (PBMCs), taken at new diagnosis, from a patient treated with antithyroid drugs. The chain uses TRBV5-1 and TRBJ1-1, with TRBD1 matching over 8 bases. The receptor was isolated from a woman in her twenties or thirties with Graves disease. CDR3 nucleotides: TGCGCCAGCAGCCCGCGGACAGGGAGTGTCACTGAAGCTTTCTTT. Translated, it gives CASSPRTGSVTEAFF.